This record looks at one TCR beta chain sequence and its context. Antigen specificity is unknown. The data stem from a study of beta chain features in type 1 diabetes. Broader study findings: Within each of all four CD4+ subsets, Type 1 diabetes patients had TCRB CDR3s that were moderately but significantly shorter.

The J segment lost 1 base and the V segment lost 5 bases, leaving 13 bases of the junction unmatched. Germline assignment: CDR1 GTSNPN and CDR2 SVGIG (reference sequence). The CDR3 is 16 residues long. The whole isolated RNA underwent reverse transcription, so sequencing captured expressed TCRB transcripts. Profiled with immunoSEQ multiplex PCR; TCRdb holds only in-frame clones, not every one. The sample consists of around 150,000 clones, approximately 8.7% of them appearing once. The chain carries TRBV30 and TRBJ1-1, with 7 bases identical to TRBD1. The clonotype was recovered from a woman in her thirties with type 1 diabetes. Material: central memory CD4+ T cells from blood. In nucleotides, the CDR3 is TGTGCCTGGGGCCGTCTACACAGGGGAGGGAACACTGAAGCTTTCTTT. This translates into CAWGRLHRGGNTEAFF.